Listed below are T cell receptor beta chains from one sample, sequenced in a study of control samples from healthy donors and cancer patients. Sequencing was performed with immunoSEQ multiplex PCR; in TCRdb, only in-frame clones are kept and a portion is missing. The repertoire has 150,000 to 200,000 clones, around nine tenths of them found once; the top ten carry 1.4%. The sequencing input was blood. Source of these receptors: a man aged 25-45 years in good health. Both conserved end residues are part of each CDR3. D genes are given only for firm matches. Size tells how often a clone was seen (once, few, many) or the class of an expanded clone, and some rows leave it out.

cdr3_nt cdr3_aa d_call j_call clone_size v_call
TGTGCCAGCAGTAGGTGGGGCGGTGGTACCGGGGAGCTGTTTTTT CASSRWGGGTGELFF - TRBJ2-2 - TRBV6-5
TGTGCCAGCAGTTTATCTGGTGGAGTTGGCAATCAGCCCCAGCATTTT CASSLSGGVGNQPQHF - TRBJ1-5 - TRBV27
TGTGCCAGCAGTGAGGGACAGGGGAACTATGGCTACACCTTC CASSEGQGNYGYTF TRBD1 TRBJ1-2 - TRBV6-2/TRBV6-3
TGTGCCAGCAGTTACCAGACAGGGGGCGGGGAAGCTTTCTTT CASSYQTGGGEAFF TRBD1 TRBJ1-1 - TRBV6-2/TRBV6-3
TGCGCCAGCAGAACTAGCGGGGGGCAGGGAAATGAGCAGTTCTTC CASRTSGGQGNEQFF TRBD2 TRBJ2-1 - TRBV5-1
TGTGCCAGCAGCTTATTTTTATTGGGAAGAGGCTATAATTCACCCCTCCACTTT CASSLFLLGRGYNSPLHF - TRBJ1-6 - TRBV7-2
TGTGCCAGCAGTGGACTAGCGGGAGGGCCAATTCAAGAGACCCAGTACTTC CASSGLAGGPIQETQYF TRBD2 TRBJ2-5 once TRBV27
TGTGCCAGCTCACCACCAGGGCTTAGCTCCTATAATTCACCCCTCCACTTT CASSPPGLSSYNSPLHF - TRBJ1-6 - TRBV18
TGTGCCAGCAGCCCAGGGGGTCTCTCCTACGAGCAGTACTTC CASSPGGLSYEQYF TRBD1 TRBJ2-7 - TRBV6-6
TGTGCCAGCAGCATGAGCTACGAGCAGTACTTC CASSMSYEQYF - TRBJ2-7 - TRBV7-9
TGTGCCTGGGGACTCCAGGGGGCAAATACGCAGTATTTT CAWGLQGANTQYF TRBD1 TRBJ2-3 few TRBV30
TGCGCCAGCAGCCAAGTAACAGGGGCCTCCCTCTTC CASSQVTGASLF TRBD1 TRBJ1-2 - TRBV4-1
TGCGCCAGCAGCCAAGCGGCCGGACTCTCTGGAAACACCATATATTTT CASSQAAGLSGNTIYF - TRBJ1-3 - TRBV4-1
TGTGCCAGCAGCTTAGCGCGAAGGGGGAACACTGAAGCTTTCTTT CASSLARRGNTEAFF - TRBJ1-1 - TRBV7-9
TGTGCCAGCCGAAGACTAGCGGGCCTTAACACCGGGGAGCTGTTTTTT CASRRLAGLNTGELFF TRBD2 TRBJ2-2 - TRBV28
TGTGCCAGCAGTGAAGCCGGGGGGAACACCGGGGAGCTGTTTTTT CASSEAGGNTGELFF - TRBJ2-2 - TRBV2
TGCGCCAGCAGTGAGTCGGTAGCCAAAAACATTCAGTACTTC CASSESVAKNIQYF - TRBJ2-4 - TRBV10-1
TGTGCCAGCAGTTTAGACTATGGCTACACCTTC CASSLDYGYTF - TRBJ1-2 - TRBV28
TGTGCCAGCTCACCCTTTAGACAGGAGAACACTGAAGCTTTCTTT CASSPFRQENTEAFF - TRBJ1-1 - TRBV18
TGTGCCAGCAGCTTAGAATCTCTGGCGGGCGAGCAGTACTTC CASSLESLAGEQYF - TRBJ2-7 once TRBV11-2
TGTGCCAGCAGTTACTCGACGTCGGGACAGGGGGTCAACGAGCAGTACTTC CASSYSTSGQGVNEQYF TRBD1 TRBJ2-7 - TRBV6-2/TRBV6-3
TGTGCCAGCAGCTTAGCGCGACCGGCAACGAGGGGTGAGCAGTTCTTC CASSLARPATRGEQFF - TRBJ2-1 - TRBV7-6
TGCAGTGCTAGTTATACTAGCGGGAAGTACGAGCAGTACTTC CSASYTSGKYEQYF TRBD2 TRBJ2-7 once TRBV20-1
TGCGCCAGCAGCTTGGGACTAGCGGGGGGGCAAGAGACCCAGTACTTC CASSLGLAGGQETQYF TRBD2 TRBJ2-5 - TRBV5-1
TGTGCCACCAGTGATTTCAGGGAGAAAAGGGCCGGGGAGCTGTTTTTT CATSDFREKRAGELFF - TRBJ2-2 - TRBV24-1
TGTGCCAGCAGTTTGCAGACAGGGGGCGGGGGCTACACCTTC CASSLQTGGGGYTF TRBD1 TRBJ1-2 - TRBV27
TGTGCCAGCAGTTACAGGGGGAATGAAAAACTGTTTTTT CASSYRGNEKLFF - TRBJ1-4 - TRBV6-5
TGTGCCAGTAGTATAGGGCAGCGGGGGTACCAAGAGACCCAGTACTTC CASSIGQRGYQETQYF TRBD2 TRBJ2-5 once TRBV19
TGTGCCAGTAAAGACAGGGGCTATTCTGAAGCTTTCTTT CASKDRGYSEAFF TRBD1 TRBJ1-1 - TRBV19
TGTGCCAGCAGCCTAGTCTCGCCAGAGACCCAGTACTTC CASSLVSPETQYF - TRBJ2-5 - TRBV3-1/TRBV3-2
TGTGCCAGCAGTTTCAGCCTCCTTACCTCTGGAAACACCATATATTTT CASSFSLLTSGNTIYF - TRBJ1-3 - TRBV27
TGTGCCAGCAGCCGGACAGCCACACTTAACTATGGCTACACCTTC CASSRTATLNYGYTF - TRBJ1-2 many TRBV3-1/TRBV3-2
TGTGCCAGCAGCTCGGAGACAGGGGGCATTTCACCCCTCCACTTT CASSSETGGISPLHF TRBD1 TRBJ1-6 - TRBV7-9
TGCGCCAGCAGCCAAGATAGTAGGAGAGGTGGCTACACCTTC CASSQDSRRGGYTF - TRBJ1-2 - TRBV4-3
TGTGCCAGCAGCTTTTCCTACGAGCAGTACTTC CASSFSYEQYF - TRBJ2-7 - TRBV7-8
TGTGCCAGCAGTTCCGGCGGGCATGCTGGCTACACCTTC CASSSGGHAGYTF - TRBJ1-2 - TRBV6-6
TGTGCCAGCACTGACTCTGGAAACACCATATATTTT CASTDSGNTIYF - TRBJ1-3 once TRBV28
TGTGCCAGCAGCTGGGGGGGGAACACCGGGGAGCTGTTTTTT CASSWGGNTGELFF TRBD2 TRBJ2-2 - TRBV7-8
TGTGCCAGCAGACCCGGGACAGGGTTCAATTCACCCCTCCACTTT CASRPGTGFNSPLHF TRBD1 TRBJ1-6 - TRBV28
TGTGCCAGCAGTACCCGTGGGGCGGGGTTCTATGGCTACACCTTC CASSTRGAGFYGYTF - TRBJ1-2 - TRBV9
TGTGCCTGGAATTCCGGACGAGCTGGAAACACCATATATTTT CAWNSGRAGNTIYF - TRBJ1-3 once TRBV30
TGTGCCAGCAGCTTGGGTGGGAGTGACTATTACGAGCAGTACTTC CASSLGGSDYYEQYF - TRBJ2-7 - TRBV5-4
TGTGCCAGCAAAGGGACAGGAGGAATTGGCTACACCTTC CASKGTGGIGYTF TRBD1 TRBJ1-2 - TRBV6-5
TGTGCCAGCAGCTTAACTAGCGGGGGCACAGATACGCAGTATTTT CASSLTSGGTDTQYF TRBD2 TRBJ2-3 - TRBV6-5
TGTGCCAGCAGCCCGACAGGAGTTGGCGAGCAGTACTTC CASSPTGVGEQYF - TRBJ2-7 - TRBV7-6
TGTGCCAGCTCACCAGCCCCCGGGGCTGGGGCCAACGTCCTGACTTTC CASSPAPGAGANVLTF - TRBJ2-6 - TRBV18
TGTGCCACCAGCACCTTTAGCGGGAGCTCCTACAATGAGCAGTTCTTC CATSTFSGSSYNEQFF TRBD2 TRBJ2-1 once TRBV15
TGTGCCAGCGGACTTCGACAGGGGGCTTGGGGAACGCCCCAGCATTTT CASGLRQGAWGTPQHF TRBD1 TRBJ1-5 few TRBV27
TGTGCCAGCAGTTTGTCGGGGTCGGGTGGCACAGATACGCAGTATTTT CASSLSGSGGTDTQYF - TRBJ2-3 - TRBV28
TGCGCCAGCAGCCAAGATTCCGTTTCACCCCTCCACTTT CASSQDSVSPLHF - TRBJ1-6 - TRBV4-1